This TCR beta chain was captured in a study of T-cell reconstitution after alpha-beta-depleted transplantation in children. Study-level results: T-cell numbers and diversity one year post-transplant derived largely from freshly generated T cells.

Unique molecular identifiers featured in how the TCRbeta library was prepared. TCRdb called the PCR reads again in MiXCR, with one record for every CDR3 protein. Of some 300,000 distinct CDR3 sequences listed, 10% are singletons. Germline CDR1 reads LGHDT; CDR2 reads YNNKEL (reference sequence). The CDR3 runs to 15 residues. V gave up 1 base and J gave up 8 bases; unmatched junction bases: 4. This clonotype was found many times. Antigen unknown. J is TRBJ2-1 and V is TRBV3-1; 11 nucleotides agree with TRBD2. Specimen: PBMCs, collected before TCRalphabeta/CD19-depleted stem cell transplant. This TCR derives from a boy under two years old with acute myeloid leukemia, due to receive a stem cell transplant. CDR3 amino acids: CASSQVTSGSDEQFF. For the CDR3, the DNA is TGTGCCAGCAGCCAAGTAACTAGCGGGAGTGATGAGCAGTTCTTC.